What follows describes a single TCR beta chain. CDR1 is MNHEY, CDR2 SVGAGI, per germline. V trimming: 4 bases; J trimming: 12 bases; junction bases outside the gene matches: 11. The CDR3 extends over 14 amino acids. These data come from a study of CD8 T cells in Susac syndrome. The authors reverse transcribed roughly 0.5 to 1 ug RNA with random hexamers. TCRdb fed the immunoSEQ multiplex PCR reads into MiXCR, producing one record per CDR3 protein. The table has approximately 150,000 distinct CDR3 sequences, approximately 93% seen once. The specimen sequenced was CD4+ T cells from PBMCs. V is TRBV6-5 and J is TRBJ1-3; 8 bases agree with TRBD1. The TCR originated in a human donor with multiple sclerosis. CDR3 sequence reads: CASSSSRTGRHIYF. The DNA for the CDR3 is TGTGCCAGCAGTTCATCCAGGACAGGGCGACACATATATTTT.